The 18 T cell receptor beta chains given below trace back to one sample, sequenced in a study of blood T cell repertoires in COVID-19. Using immunoSEQ multiplex PCR, the repertoire was profiled, and TCRdb retains in-frame clones only, with some absent. The table records around 100,000 clones, roughly 84% of them present only once. Material for sequencing was peripheral blood. These receptors all come from a man aged 60 to 75 with acute or convalescent COVID-19.

The CDR3 DNA reads as TGTGCCACCAGCAGTTACAGGGTGGGGGTAACTGAAGCTTTCTTT. Protein product: CATSSYRVGVTEAFF. V is TRBV15 and J is TRBJ1-1, with a possible D match to TRBD1 (6 bases). V was shortened by 3 bases and J by 5 bases, with 16 bases between the two germline ends. Per the germline V gene, CDR1 is LNHNV and CDR2 is YYDKDF (reference sequence). The CDR3 extends over 15 amino acids.

The chain is built from TRBV6-2 or TRBV6-3 and TRBJ1-1; the D gene is possibly TRBD1 (5 bases). The CDR3 totals 13 residues. Germline CDR1 reads MNHEY; CDR2 reads SVGEGT. The ends were cut back, 6 bases at V and 1 base at J, with 9 bases in the middle. The CDR3 loop is CASSPQGNTEAFF. DNA for the CDR3: TGTGCCAGCAGCCCGCAGGGGAACACTGAAGCTTTCTTT.

The genes are TRBV7-9 and TRBJ1-1, with D possibly matching TRBD1 (6 bases). CDR1 is SEHNR and CDR2 is FQNEAQ in the germline V gene (reference sequence). CDR3 length equals 13 residues. V lost 5 bases and J lost 4, with 11 bases in between. CDR3 nucleotides: TGTGCCAGCAGCCTTGGACAGTTCACTGAAGCTTTCTTT. Its protein product is CASSLGQFTEAFF.

The chain employs TRBV6-5 and TRBJ1-2; possible D gene TRBD1, 5 bases. The V end lost 6 bases, the J end lost 8 bases, and 16 bases lay between the germline ends. The CDR3 contains 13 residues. Per the germline V gene, CDR1 is MNHEY and CDR2 is SVGAGI. The CDR3 region is CASSPSGWEGYTF. CDR3 nucleotides: TGTGCCAGCAGCCCCTCAGGGTGGGAAGGCTACACCTTC.

This clone was seen only once. This chain joins TRBV30 and TRBJ1-2; D perhaps matches TRBD1 (6 bases). With 3 bases removed from V and 2 bases from J, the gap between germline ends came to 10 bases. Germline-derived CDR1 and CDR2 are GTSNPN and SVGIG (reference sequence). This CDR3 has 13 residues. The CDR3 nucleotides are TGTGCCTGGAGGGGAGGGGGAAACTATGGCTACACCTTC. This codes for CAWRGGGNYGYTF.

The chain uses TRBV10-2 and TRBJ2-1, with TRBD1 as a possible D gene (5 bases). Germline V lookup: CDR1 WSHSY, CDR2 SAAADI. This CDR3 contains 12 residues. Trimming left V 4 bases short and J 7 bases short, with 8 bases between. The CDR3 DNA sequence: TGCGCCAGCAGTGTCAGGGTTAATGAGCAGTTCTTC. It encodes CASSVRVNEQFF.

As for this clone: Germline and junction disagree at one end, which may indicate a read error. This sequence joins TRBV6-1 and TRBJ1-2, with TRBD1 identical over 7 bases. The germline V gene encodes CDR1 MNHNS and CDR2 SASEGT. The CDR3 extends over 16 amino acids. CDR3 DNA sequence: TGTGCCAGCAGTAAAGCGGGTTGGGACAGCAACTATGGCTACACCTTC. This codes for CASSKAGWDSNYGYTF.

This clone was observed a single time. This chain joins TRBV3-1 (or the pseudogene TRBV3-2) and TRBJ2-3, with TRBD2 identical over 9 bases. This CDR3 has 15 amino acids. Germline V CDR1 and CDR2: LGHDT, YNNKEL (reference sequence). V shed 7 bases and J 3 bases; nucleotides not matched to a gene: 8. For the CDR3, the DNA is TGTGCCAGCACCTTAGCGGGGGTGATTACAGATACGCAGTATTTT. This sequence encodes CASTLAGVITDTQYF.

V gene TRBV2 combines with J gene TRBJ2-7; D is perhaps TRBD1 (5 bases). The ends were cut back, 6 bases at V and 0 bases at J, with 18 bases in the middle. Germline CDR1 reads SNHLY; CDR2 reads FYNNEI. The CDR3 is 16 amino acids. Here the CDR3 DNA reads TGTGCCAGCAGCTTTCCCCGCGAGACAGCCTCCTACGAGCAGTACTTC. Translating it yields CASSFPRETASYEQYF.

This sequence joins TRBV18 and TRBJ1-2; 9 bases line up with TRBD1. CDR3 length: 15 amino acids. With V trimmed by 2 bases and J by 3 bases, 4 bases remained unmatched. The germline V gene encodes CDR1 KGHSH and CDR2 LQKENI. The CDR3 sequence: CASSPRGQGHYGYTF. The CDR3 DNA follows: TGTGCCAGCTCACCAAGGGGACAGGGACACTATGGCTACACCTTC.

Only a few counts were recorded for this clone. J is TRBJ2-1 and V is TRBV7-9, with 8 bases that match TRBD2. V trimming: 5 bases; J trimming: 7 bases; junction bases outside the gene matches: 13. The CDR3 covers 16 residues. The germline gives CDR1 SEHNR, CDR2 FQNEAQ (reference sequence). The CDR3, as DNA: TGTGCCAGCAGCCTCCTTGGAGCGGGGGAGATAAATGAGCAGTTCTTC. The encoded protein is CASSLLGAGEINEQFF. Filled out from reference TRBV7-9 and TRBJ2-1, the complete variable domain reads DTGVSQNPRHKITKRGQNVTFRCDPISEHNRLYWYRQTLGQGPEFLTYFQNEAQLEKSRLLSDRFSAERPKGSFSTLEIQRTEQGDSAMYLCASSLLGAGEINEQFFGPGTRLTVL.

The chain links TRBV27 to TRBJ1-5; maybe TRBD1 (5 bases). The CDR3 sequence is 14 residues long. CDR1 is MNHEY and CDR2 is SMNVEV in the germline V gene (reference sequence). V was pared by 7 bases and J by 4 bases, with 14 bases between. CDR3 in amino acids: CASKGPGVNQPQHF. DNA for the CDR3: TGTGCCAGCAAAGGGCCGGGGGTTAATCAGCCCCAGCATTTT.

The chain uses TRBV9 and TRBJ2-7; TRBD1 agrees at 9 bases. Trimming at V came to 5 bases and at J to 2 bases, leaving 8 bases not matched to a gene. In germline, CDR1 is SGDLS, CDR2 YYNGEE. CDR3 length equals 15 residues. In DNA form, the CDR3 reads TGTGCCAGCAGTCAGTCGACAGGGGGGACCTACGAGCAGTACTTC. This codes for CASSQSTGGTYEQYF.

The chain recombines TRBV27 with TRBJ1-2; perhaps TRBD1 as D (6 bases). V dropped 5 bases and J dropped 2 bases, with 12 bases sitting between them. Germline V lookup: CDR1 MNHEY, CDR2 SMNVEV (reference sequence). The CDR3 has 14 amino acids. Here the CDR3 reads CASSQNRDNYGYTF. The CDR3 coding sequence is TGTGCCAGCAGTCAGAACAGGGACAACTATGGCTACACCTTC.

This clone occurred once. CDR3 bases: TGTGCCAGCAGCTCGGCAGGATTCTCTGGAAACACCATATATTTT. As protein: CASSSAGFSGNTIYF. The rearrangement links TRBV5-4 to TRBJ1-3, with D unclear. Germline V gene sequence: CDR1 SGHNT, CDR2 YYREEE (reference sequence). Trimming removed 3 bases from V and 0 bases from J, with 10 bases in between. This CDR3 is built from 15 residues.

The CDR3 DNA reads as TGTGCCAGCAGTCTCTCCTACAGGGGCGACACTGAAGCTTTCTTT. Its protein is CASSLSYRGDTEAFF. This chain links TRBV6-5 with TRBJ1-1, with 7 bases identical to TRBD1. J was trimmed by 3 bases and V by 5 bases; bases with no gene match: 9. Germline lookup yields CDR1 MNHEY and CDR2 SVGAGI. This CDR3 spans 15 amino acids.

The chain links TRBV6-5 to TRBJ1-2, with TRBD1 identical over 12 bases. Unmatched junction bases numbered 8, after V lost 8 bases and J lost 7 bases. This CDR3 is built from 14 residues. The germline V gene encodes CDR1 MNHEY and CDR2 SVGAGI. The DNA for the CDR3 is TGTGCCAGCTGGGGGGACAGGGGGCTGAGTGGCTACACCTTC. It yields the protein CASWGDRGLSGYTF.

V and J are TRBV19 and TRBJ1-2; TRBD1 agrees at 8 bases. The CDR3 sequence is 14 residues long. The J segment lost 7 bases and the V segment lost 6 bases, leaving 10 bases of the junction unmatched. CDR1 and CDR2 (germline): LNHDA, SQIVND (reference sequence). CDR3: CASRPPDRGSGYTF. The CDR3 nucleotides are TGTGCCAGTAGACCACCTGACAGGGGAAGTGGCTACACCTTC.